The 26 T cell receptor beta chains listed next were all sequenced from one sample in a study of Ad26.COV2.S vaccination and SARS-CoV-2 variants. The assay was immunoSEQ multiplex PCR, and TCRdb's table has in-frame clones only and misses some. The data show roughly 250,000 clones, around nine tenths seen once. Described treatment: 15 to 20 received Ad26.COV2.S at low or high dose, single or two shots; a few received placebo; per-sample allocation not given. Material that was analyzed had been drawn on day 63 after the first vaccine or placebo injection. Specimen: peripheral blood, collected in a trial of Ad26.COV2.S vaccine versus placebo. These receptors all come from a person aged 18 to 59 who received the Ad26.COV2.S COVID-19 vaccine or a placebo.

The V and J genes are TRBV9 and TRBJ2-1; D is possibly TRBD1 or TRBD2 (6 bases each). CDR3 length: 15 amino acids. Germline values: CDR1 SGDLS, CDR2 YYNGEE. Trimming removed 4 bases at V and 7 bases at J, with 18 bases between. CDR3 in DNA: TGTGCCAGCAGCCCAGAGGGGATAGGGGGGAATGAGCAGTTCTTC. Translated: CASSPEGIGGNEQFF. The variable domain in full, completed from reference TRBV9 and TRBJ2-1, reads DSGVTQTPKHLITATGQRVTLRCSPRSGDLSVYWYQQSLDQGLQFLIQYYNGEERAKGNILERFSAQQFPDLHSELNLSSLELGDSALYFCASSPEGIGGNEQFFGPGTRLTVL.

With respect to this clone: An end of the junction does not agree with germline; a read error may underlie this. The chain recombines TRBV19 with TRBJ2-7; 10 nucleotides line up with TRBD2. The germline V gene has CDR1 LNHDA and CDR2 SQIVND (reference sequence). CDR3 length: 14 amino acids. For the CDR3, the DNA is TGTGCCAGTAGTTCGGCGGGGGGCGGACTAGCGGCCGACTTC. Translated: CASSSAGGGLAADF.

The genes are TRBV13 and TRBJ2-3, with D perhaps assigned TRBD1 or TRBD2 (6 bases each). The CDR3 has 14 amino acids. Germline V gene data show CDR1 as PRHDT and CDR2 as FYEKMQ (reference sequence). V was pared by 6 bases and J by 10 bases, with 20 bases between. The DNA for the CDR3 is TGTGCCAGCAGAACCTTCGGGGGCCCAGGTCCGCAGTATTTT. As protein: CASRTFGGPGPQYF.

V gene TRBV7-3 combines with J gene TRBJ2-1, with TRBD1 matching over 7 bases. The CDR3 extends over 15 amino acids. With V trimmed by 5 bases and J by 6 bases, 10 bases remained unmatched. Germline-derived CDR1 and CDR2 are SGHTA and FQGTGA. CDR3: CASSPNRGKANEQFF. In DNA form, the CDR3 reads TGTGCCAGCAGCCCGAACAGGGGTAAGGCCAATGAGCAGTTCTTC.

The gene calls are TRBV11-2 and TRBJ2-7; the D gene is possibly TRBD1 (6 bases). Germline assignment: CDR1 SGHAT and CDR2 FQNNGV. CDR3 length: 15 residues. Trimming pared 5 bases from V and 3 bases from J, leaving 17 bases between. The CDR3 nucleotides are TGTGCCAGCAGCCCCGTCAGGCAGGGGCGCTACGAGCAGTACGTC. It translates to CASSPVRQGRYEQYV.

This chain links TRBV30 with TRBJ1-6; D remains unclear. This CDR3 is built from 12 residues. Germline CDR1 reads GTSNPN; CDR2 reads SVGIG (reference sequence). V shed 1 base and J shed 12 bases, with 10 bases lying between them. CDR3 in amino acids: CAWSARVEPLHF. CDR3 sequence (DNA): TGTGCCTGGAGTGCCCGCGTGGAACCCCTCCACTTT.

This chain connects TRBV5-4 to TRBJ1-1; the D is unclear. V lost 0 bases to trimming and J lost 0 bases, with 12 bases between them. The CDR3 extends over 16 amino acids. Germline V gene lookup returns CDR1 SGHNT and CDR2 YYREEE (reference sequence). Here the CDR3 DNA reads TGTGCCAGCAGCTTGGTTATCGGCAGCATGAACACTGAAGCTTTCTTT. Translation: CASSLVIGSMNTEAFF.

The gene calls are TRBV6-6 and TRBJ2-1; unclear D gene. The CDR3 totals 13 residues. Trimming stripped 2 bases from V and 4 bases from J, with 6 bases between. Germline CDR1 is MNHNY and CDR2 is SVGAGI (reference sequence). This chain's CDR3 is CASSYDGYNEQFF. CDR3 DNA: TGTGCCAGCAGTTACGACGGATACAATGAGCAGTTCTTC.

This chain joins TRBV7-9 and TRBJ2-3; 15 bases align to TRBD2. CDR1 and CDR2 (germline): SEHNR, FQNEAQ (reference sequence). The CDR3 is 16 residues long. V trimming: 4 bases; J trimming: 3 bases; junction bases outside the gene matches: 2. The CDR3 nucleotides are TGTGCCAGCAGCTCGGGGACTAGCGGGAGGACAGATACGCAGTATTTT. Encoded protein: CASSSGTSGRTDTQYF.

The chain combines TRBV6-5 with TRBJ1-2; possibly TRBD1 for D (5 bases). Germline values: CDR1 MNHEY, CDR2 SVGAGI. With 10 bases removed from V and 6 bases from J, the gap between germline ends came to 21 bases. The CDR3 has 14 residues. The CDR3 DNA reads as TGTGCCACTTCGTTCGGACAAATCGGGGATGGCTACACCTTC. This gives the protein CATSFGQIGDGYTF.

V usage is TRBV20-1 and J usage is TRBJ1-1; D not certain. CDR3 length: 11 amino acids. V was pared by 6 bases and J by 6 bases, with 11 bases between. CDR1 and CDR2 from the germline V gene are DFQATT and SNEGSKA (reference sequence). CDR3 amino acids: CSASLRAEAFF. CDR3 DNA sequence: TGCAGTGCATCACTCCGGGCTGAAGCTTTCTTT.

The chain recombines TRBV5-1 with TRBJ2-7, with TRBD1 identical over 8 bases. The CDR3 has 15 residues. J gave up 2 bases and V 2 bases, and 6 bases lay outside the gene matches. Germline CDR1 is SGHRS and CDR2 is YFSETQ. CDR3 in DNA: TGCGCCAGCAGCTTTAGGACAGGGAATACCTACGAGCAGTACTTC. Amino acids: CASSFRTGNTYEQYF.

This rearrangement joins TRBV21-1 to TRBJ1-4; TRBD1, the table's D call, lacks a check against the DNA. TRBV21-1 is a pseudogene segment. The length of the CDR3 is 14 residues. The CDR3 sequence: CASSGGQGSEKLFF. The CDR3 DNA reads as TGTGCCAGCAGCGGGGGACAGGGGAGTGAAAAACTGTTTTTT.

This clone appeared a single time. The V call is TRBV19, the J call TRBJ1-2; 8 bases line up with TRBD1. Germline V gene sequence: CDR1 LNHDA, CDR2 SQIVND (reference sequence). Trimming took 7 bases from V and 4 from J; bases not matched to a gene: 11. The CDR3 contains 15 residues. The chain's CDR3 is CASTQGDQTPYGYTF. DNA of the CDR3: TGTGCCAGTACACAGGGGGACCAAACACCCTATGGCTACACCTTC.

This clone has just one count. The chain has TRBV7-2 and TRBJ2-1; tentative D call: TRBD1 (5 bases). This CDR3 contains 12 residues. The ends were cut back, 1 base at V and 10 bases at J, with 8 bases in the middle. Germline V lookup: CDR1 SGHTA, CDR2 FQGNSA. The CDR3 DNA follows: TGTGCCAGCAGCTTAGTGGGGCACGAGCAGTTCTTC. It yields the protein CASSLVGHEQFF. Supplemented by reference TRBV7-2 and TRBJ2-1, the full variable domain reads GAGVSQSPSNKVTEKGKDVELRCDPISGHTALYWYRQSLGQGLEFLIYFQGNSAPDKSGLPSDRFSAERTGGSVSTLTIQRTQQEDSAVYLCASSLVGHEQFFGPGTRLTVL.

This chain links TRBV10-3 with TRBJ1-3; 7 positions agree with TRBD1. Germline CDR1 and CDR2: ENHRY and SYGVKD. Trimming took 5 bases from V and 0 from J; bases not matched to a gene: 4. CDR3 length: 15 amino acids. CDR3 loop: CAISRDSASGNTIYF. The CDR3 region has the DNA TGTGCCATCAGTCGGGACAGTGCCTCTGGAAACACCATATATTTT.

CDR3 protein: CSVGQEAPPGYTF. In nucleotides, the CDR3 is TGCAGCGTTGGGCAGGAGGCCCCTCCTGGCTACACCTTC. The gene calls are TRBV29-1 and TRBJ1-2; D unresolved. The CDR3 length is 13 residues. The V end lost 4 bases, the J end lost 7 bases, and 16 bases lay between the germline ends. From germline, CDR1 is SQVTM and CDR2 ANQGSEA.

The rearrangement joins TRBV6-5 to TRBJ2-5; maybe TRBD1 (5 bases). Germline V lookup: CDR1 MNHEY, CDR2 SVGAGI. The CDR3 loop spans 15 amino acids. The ends were cut back, 4 bases at V and 3 bases at J, with 15 bases in the middle. CDR3 DNA sequence: TGTGCCAGCAGTTCCGCTGGGGCAGGCAAAGAGACCCAGTACTTC. Encoded protein: CASSSAGAGKETQYF.

V gene TRBV9 combines with J gene TRBJ1-1; D not certain. The germline gives CDR1 SGDLS, CDR2 YYNGEE. The CDR3 sequence is 13 residues long. V lost 0 bases and J lost 3, with 6 bases in between. This CDR3 is CASSVAGYTEAFF. The CDR3 bases are TGTGCCAGCAGCGTAGCAGGCTACACTGAAGCTTTCTTT.

The V gene is TRBV25-1, the J gene TRBJ1-1; D call uncertain. CDR3 length equals 16 residues. Germline values: CDR1 MGHDK, CDR2 SYGVNS. The V gene lost 0 bases and the J gene lost 4 bases, with 15 bases spanning the gap. The CDR3 region has the DNA TGTGCCAGCAGTGAATATATGTCTTCCCTGAGCACTGAAGCTTTCTTT. As protein: CASSEYMSSLSTEAFF.

This sequence joins TRBV5-4 and TRBJ2-2; perhaps TRBD1 as D (5 bases). CDR1 and CDR2 (germline): SGHNT, YYREEE (reference sequence). The CDR3 extends over 15 amino acids. V was clipped by 3 bases and J by 6 bases, with 15 bases between them. CDR3 sequence: CASSWGEVGPGELFF. CDR3 bases: TGTGCCAGCAGCTGGGGCGAGGTGGGCCCCGGGGAGCTGTTTTTT. The full variable domain, its missing parts supplied by reference TRBV5-4 and TRBJ2-2, is ETGVTQSPTHLIKTRGQQVTLRCSSQSGHNTVSWYQQALGQGPQFIFQYYREEENGRGNFPPRFSGLQFPNYSSELNVNALELDDSALYLCASSWGEVGPGELFFGEGSRLTVL.

The chain has TRBV4-1 and TRBJ2-7, with no clear D. Trimming cost V 5 bases and J 7 bases, with 15 bases left between them. Per germline, CDR1 MGHRA and CDR2 YSYEKL. The CDR3 covers 13 residues. CDR3 coding DNA: TGCGCCAGCAGCTATCCAGGAAGGGATGAGCAGTACTTC. Protein sequence: CASSYPGRDEQYF.

This rearrangement joins TRBV19 to TRBJ2-2; 7 bases fit TRBD2. Losses at the gene ends were 7 bases for V and 4 bases for J; bases not matched to a gene: 6. Germline assignment: CDR1 LNHDA and CDR2 SQIVND (reference sequence). This CDR3 has 14 amino acids. For the CDR3, the DNA is TGTGCCAGTAACGCGGGCGGGGGCACCGGGGAGCTGTTTTTT. It is translated as CASNAGGGTGELFF.

This sequence joins TRBV4-3 and TRBJ2-3, with D hard to call. The CDR3 consists of 16 residues. V was trimmed by 4 bases and J by 2 bases, leaving 16 bases between them. CDR1 is LGHNA, CDR2 YSLEER, per germline. In DNA, the CDR3 is TGCGCCAGCAGCCCGGATGGTACGAGGTTCACAGATACGCAGTATTTT. It codes for CASSPDGTRFTDTQYF.

This rearrangement joins TRBV7-9 to TRBJ1-4; 7 bases line up with TRBD1. With V trimmed by 3 bases and J by 5 bases, 9 bases remained unmatched. This CDR3 comprises 16 residues. Germline CDR1 SEHNR, CDR2 FQNEAQ (reference sequence). DNA for the CDR3: TGTGCCAGCAGCTTTTCACCCGGGACAGCGAATGAAAAACTGTTTTTT. This codes for CASSFSPGTANEKLFF.

V usage is TRBV5-4 and J usage is TRBJ2-1; TRBD2 agrees at 10 bases. The V gene's germline CDR1 is SGHNT and CDR2 YYREEE (reference sequence). The V gene end was trimmed by 3 bases and the J gene end by 2 bases; junction bases not matched to a gene: 5. There are 16 residues in the CDR3. The CDR3 DNA sequence: TGTGCCAGCAGCTCCTATAGCGGGGGGACCTACAATGAGCAGTTCTTC. Amino acids: CASSSYSGGTYNEQFF. The full variable domain, with the rest looked up from reference TRBV5-4 and TRBJ2-1, is ETGVTQSPTHLIKTRGQQVTLRCSSQSGHNTVSWYQQALGQGPQFIFQYYREEENGRGNFPPRFSGLQFPNYSSELNVNALELDDSALYLCASSSYSGGTYNEQFFGPGTRLTVL.